Presented here are 4 T cell receptor beta chains from one specimen sequenced in a study of CD4 T cells in lung cancer. Profiled with immunoSEQ multiplex PCR; TCRdb holds only in-frame clones, not every one. Found here are some 9,600 clones, 50% to 75% of them singletons; the top ten hold 15%. At least 3 cm from the malignant lesion, non-adjacent lung tissue was taken from the same resection. Input material: normal lung tissue taken away from the tumor. These receptor sequences come from a man aged 60 to 75 with non-small cell lung cancer.

This clone was recorded a few times. The J gene is TRBJ1-2, the V gene TRBV6-6, with a possible D match to TRBD1 (6 bases). The CDR3 extends over 12 amino acids. In germline, CDR1 is MNHNY, CDR2 SVGAGI (reference sequence). With 4 bases removed from V and 7 bases from J, the gap between germline ends came to 10 bases. The CDR3 DNA follows: TGTGCCAGCAGTTTTGACAGGCGTGGCTACACCTTC. Translating it yields CASSFDRRGYTF.

The chain couples TRBV7-6 to TRBJ2-1, with 12 bases identical to TRBD2. The CDR3 is 16 amino acids. The germline gives CDR1 SGHVS, CDR2 FNYEAQ. V was pared by 5 bases and J by 10 bases, with 12 bases of the junction left unmatched. The CDR3 coding sequence is TGTGCCAGCAGCCCGACTAGCGGGAGCATCGGCAGGGAGCAGTTCTTC. Translation: CASSPTSGSIGREQFF. The full variable domain, its missing parts supplied by reference TRBV7-6 and TRBJ2-1, is GAGVSQSPRYKVTKRGQDVALRCDPISGHVSLYWYRQALGQGPEFLTYFNYEAQQDKSGLPNDRFSAERPEGSISTLTIQRTEQRDSAMYRCASSPTSGSIGREQFFGPGTRLTVL.

This clone is medium-sized in the sample. V is TRBV7-9 and J is TRBJ1-1; 9 positions match TRBD1. Per the germline V gene, CDR1 is SEHNR and CDR2 is FQNEAQ (reference sequence). This CDR3 has 16 amino acids. The V segment lost 2 bases and the J segment 5 bases; nucleotides outside the gene matches: 9. CDR3 DNA sequence: TGTGCCAGCAGCTTATCCGCCGGGACAGGGTGGACTGAAGCTTTCTTT. Amino acid sequence: CASSLSAGTGWTEAFF.

The CDR3 region has the DNA TGTGCCAGCAGCTTAGTTTCCCAGAACAATCAGCCCCAGCATTTT. It encodes CASSLVSQNNQPQHF. The chain has TRBV7-8 and TRBJ1-5; no firm D call. Germline CDR1 and CDR2: SGHVS and FQNEAQ. There are 15 residues in the CDR3. V gave up 1 base and J gave up 3 bases, with 10 bases separating them.